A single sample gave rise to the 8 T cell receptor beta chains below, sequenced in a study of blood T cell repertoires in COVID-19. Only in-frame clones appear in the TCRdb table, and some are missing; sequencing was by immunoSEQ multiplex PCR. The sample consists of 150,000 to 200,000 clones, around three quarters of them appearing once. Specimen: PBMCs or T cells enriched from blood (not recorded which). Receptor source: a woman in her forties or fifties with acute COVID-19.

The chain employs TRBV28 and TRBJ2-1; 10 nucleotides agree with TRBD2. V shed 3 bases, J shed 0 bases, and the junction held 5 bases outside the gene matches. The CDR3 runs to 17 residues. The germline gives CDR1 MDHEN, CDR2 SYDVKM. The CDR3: CASSFRLAGGSYNEQFF. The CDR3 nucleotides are TGTGCCAGCAGTTTCAGACTAGCGGGTGGCTCCTACAATGAGCAGTTCTTC.

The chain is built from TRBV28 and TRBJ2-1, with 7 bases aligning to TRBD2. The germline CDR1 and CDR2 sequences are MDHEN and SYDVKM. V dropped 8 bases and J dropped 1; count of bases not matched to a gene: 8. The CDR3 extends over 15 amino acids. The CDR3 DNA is TGTGCCAGCGGGAATAGCGGGCCTTCCTACAATGAGCAGTTCTTC. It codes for CASGNSGPSYNEQFF.

CDR3 region: CASSSPTGEAEKLFF. As DNA, the CDR3 is TGTGCCAGCAGCTCCCCGACAGGGGAGGCGGAAAAACTGTTTTTT. V is TRBV11-2 and J is TRBJ1-4; 8 bases align to TRBD1. V shed 4 bases and J 8 bases; nucleotides not matched to a gene: 9. Germline-derived CDR1 and CDR2 are SGHAT and FQNNGV. CDR3 length: 15 residues.

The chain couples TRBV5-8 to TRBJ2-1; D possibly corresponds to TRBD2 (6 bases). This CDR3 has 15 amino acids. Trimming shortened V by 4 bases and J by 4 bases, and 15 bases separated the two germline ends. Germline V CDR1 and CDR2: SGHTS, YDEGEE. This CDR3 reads CASSPPGTSYNEQFF. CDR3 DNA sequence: TGTGCCAGCAGCCCCCCCGGGACTTCTTACAATGAGCAGTTCTTC.

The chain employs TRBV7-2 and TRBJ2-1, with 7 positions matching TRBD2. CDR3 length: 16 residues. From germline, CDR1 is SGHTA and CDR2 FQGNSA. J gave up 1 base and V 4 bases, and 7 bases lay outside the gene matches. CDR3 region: CASSSASGVSYNEQFF. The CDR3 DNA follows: TGTGCCAGCAGCTCCGCGAGCGGGGTTTCCTACAATGAGCAGTTCTTC.

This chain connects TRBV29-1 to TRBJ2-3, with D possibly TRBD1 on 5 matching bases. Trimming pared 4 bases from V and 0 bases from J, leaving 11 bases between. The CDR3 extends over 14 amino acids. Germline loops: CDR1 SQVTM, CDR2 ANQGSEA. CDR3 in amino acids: CSVATATSTDTQYF. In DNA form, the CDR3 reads TGCAGCGTTGCGACAGCGACTAGCACAGATACGCAGTATTTT.

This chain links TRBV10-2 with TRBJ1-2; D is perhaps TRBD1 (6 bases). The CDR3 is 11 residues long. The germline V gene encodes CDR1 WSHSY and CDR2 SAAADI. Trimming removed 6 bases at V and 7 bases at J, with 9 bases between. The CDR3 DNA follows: TGCGCCAGCAGGAACAGGGCTGGCTACACCTTC. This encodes CASRNRAGYTF.

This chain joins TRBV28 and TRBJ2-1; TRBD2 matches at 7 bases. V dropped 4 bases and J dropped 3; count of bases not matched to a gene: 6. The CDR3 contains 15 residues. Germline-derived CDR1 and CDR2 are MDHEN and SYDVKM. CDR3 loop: CASSSSGGLYNEQFF. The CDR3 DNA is TGTGCCAGCAGTTCCTCGGGGGGACTCTACAATGAGCAGTTCTTC.